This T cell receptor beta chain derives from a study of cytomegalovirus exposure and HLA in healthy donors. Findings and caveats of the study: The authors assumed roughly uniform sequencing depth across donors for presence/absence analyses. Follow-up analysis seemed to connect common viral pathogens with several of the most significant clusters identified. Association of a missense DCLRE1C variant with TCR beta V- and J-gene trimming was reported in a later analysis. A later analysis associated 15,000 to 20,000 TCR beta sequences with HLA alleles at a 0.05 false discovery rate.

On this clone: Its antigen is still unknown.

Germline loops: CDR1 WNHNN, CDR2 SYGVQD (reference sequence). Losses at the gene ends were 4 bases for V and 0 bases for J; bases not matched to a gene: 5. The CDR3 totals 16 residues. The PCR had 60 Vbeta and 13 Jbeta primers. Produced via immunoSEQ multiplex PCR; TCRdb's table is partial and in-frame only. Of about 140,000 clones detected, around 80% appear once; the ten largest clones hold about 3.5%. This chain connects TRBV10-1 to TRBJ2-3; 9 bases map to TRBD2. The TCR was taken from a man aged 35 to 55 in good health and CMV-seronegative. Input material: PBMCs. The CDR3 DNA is TGCGCCAGCAGTGGGGGGACTAGCCCAAGCACAGATACGCAGTATTTT. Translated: CASSGGTSPSTDTQYF.